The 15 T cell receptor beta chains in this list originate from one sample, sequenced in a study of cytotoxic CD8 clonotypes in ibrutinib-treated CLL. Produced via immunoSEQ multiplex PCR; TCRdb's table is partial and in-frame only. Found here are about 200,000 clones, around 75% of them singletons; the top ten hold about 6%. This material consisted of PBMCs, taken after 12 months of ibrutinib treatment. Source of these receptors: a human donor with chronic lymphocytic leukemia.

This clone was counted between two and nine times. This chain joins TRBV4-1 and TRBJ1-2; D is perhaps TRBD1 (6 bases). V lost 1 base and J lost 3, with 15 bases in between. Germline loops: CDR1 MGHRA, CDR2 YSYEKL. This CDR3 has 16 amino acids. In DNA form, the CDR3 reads TGCGCCAGCAGCCAAGGGGGGACATCGCCTTACTATGGCTACACCTTC. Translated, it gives CASSQGGTSPYYGYTF.

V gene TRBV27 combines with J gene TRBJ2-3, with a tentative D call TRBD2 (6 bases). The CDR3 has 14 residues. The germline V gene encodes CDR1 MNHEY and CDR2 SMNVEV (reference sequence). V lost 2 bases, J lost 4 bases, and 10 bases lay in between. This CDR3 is CASSLTSSADTQYF. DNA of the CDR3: TGTGCCAGCAGTTTAACTAGCTCAGCAGATACGCAGTATTTT.

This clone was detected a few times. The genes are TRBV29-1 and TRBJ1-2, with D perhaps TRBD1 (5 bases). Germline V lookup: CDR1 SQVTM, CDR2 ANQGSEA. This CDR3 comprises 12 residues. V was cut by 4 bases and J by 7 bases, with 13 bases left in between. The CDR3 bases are TGCAGCGTTGGTCAGGGAATCTCTGGCTACACCTTC. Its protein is CSVGQGISGYTF.

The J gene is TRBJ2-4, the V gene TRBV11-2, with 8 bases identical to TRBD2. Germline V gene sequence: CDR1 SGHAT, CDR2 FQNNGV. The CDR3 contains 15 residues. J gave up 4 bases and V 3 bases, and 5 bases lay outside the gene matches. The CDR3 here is CASSLALAVKNIQYF. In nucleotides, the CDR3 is TGTGCCAGCAGCTTGGCACTAGCGGTAAAAAACATTCAGTACTTC.

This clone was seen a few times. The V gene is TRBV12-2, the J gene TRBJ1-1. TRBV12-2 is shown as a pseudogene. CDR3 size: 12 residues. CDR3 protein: CASLELNTEAFF. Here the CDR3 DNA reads TGTGCAAGTCTCGAGCTAAACACTGAAGCTTTCTTT.

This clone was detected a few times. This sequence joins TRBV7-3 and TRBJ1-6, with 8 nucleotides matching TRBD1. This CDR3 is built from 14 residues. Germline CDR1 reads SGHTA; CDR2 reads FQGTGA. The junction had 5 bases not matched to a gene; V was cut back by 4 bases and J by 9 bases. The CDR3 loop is CASSSHRGSSPLHF. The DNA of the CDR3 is TGTGCCAGCAGCTCCCACAGGGGGAGTTCACCCCTCCACTTT.

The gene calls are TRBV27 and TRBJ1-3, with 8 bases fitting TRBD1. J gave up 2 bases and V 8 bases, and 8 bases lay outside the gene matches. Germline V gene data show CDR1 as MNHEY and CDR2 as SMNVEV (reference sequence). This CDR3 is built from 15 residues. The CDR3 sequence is CASSLTGVAGNTIYF. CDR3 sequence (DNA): TGTGCCAGCTCCCTGACAGGGGTGGCTGGAAACACCATATATTTT.

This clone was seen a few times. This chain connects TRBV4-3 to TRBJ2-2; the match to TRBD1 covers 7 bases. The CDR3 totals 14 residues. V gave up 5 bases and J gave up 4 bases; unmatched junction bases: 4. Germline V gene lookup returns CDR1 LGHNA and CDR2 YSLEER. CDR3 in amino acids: CASSIRQGTGELFF. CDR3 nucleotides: TGCGCCAGCAGCATCCGACAGGGCACCGGGGAGCTGTTTTTT.

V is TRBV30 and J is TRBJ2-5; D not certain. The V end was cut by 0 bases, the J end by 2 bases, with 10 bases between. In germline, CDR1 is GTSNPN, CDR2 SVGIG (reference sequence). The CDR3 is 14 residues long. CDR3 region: CAWSVSHIQETQYF. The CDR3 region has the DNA TGTGCCTGGAGTGTAAGCCACATACAAGAGACCCAGTACTTC.

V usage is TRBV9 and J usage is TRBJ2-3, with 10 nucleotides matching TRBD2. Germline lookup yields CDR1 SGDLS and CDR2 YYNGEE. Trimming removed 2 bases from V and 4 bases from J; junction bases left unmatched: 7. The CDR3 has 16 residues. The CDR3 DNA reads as TGTGCCAGCAGCGTTTCCTTAGCGGGAGGCCCAGATACGCAGTATTTT. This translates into CASSVSLAGGPDTQYF.

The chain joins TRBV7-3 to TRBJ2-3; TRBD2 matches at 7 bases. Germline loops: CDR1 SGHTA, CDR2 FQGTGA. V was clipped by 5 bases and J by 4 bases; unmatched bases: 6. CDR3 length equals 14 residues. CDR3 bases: TGTGCCAGCAGCCTCGGACTAGATCCAGATACGCAGTATTTT. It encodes CASSLGLDPDTQYF. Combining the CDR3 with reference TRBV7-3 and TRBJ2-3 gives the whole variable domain GAGVSQTPSNKVTEKGKYVELRCDPISGHTALYWYRQSLGQGPEFLIYFQGTGAADDSGLPNDRFFAVRPEGSVSTLKIQRTERGDSAVYLCASSLGLDPDTQYFGPGTRLTVL.

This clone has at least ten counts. CDR3 residues: CASSLLRSNTQYF. CDR3 nucleotides: TGTGCCAGCAGCTTACTGCGCTCAAATACGCAGTATTTT. The V gene is TRBV11-2, the J gene TRBJ2-3, with D unresolved. Trimming took off 2 bases at V and 7 bases at J, with 10 bases between the two ends. CDR3 size: 13 residues. Germline V gene sequence: CDR1 SGHAT, CDR2 FQNNGV.

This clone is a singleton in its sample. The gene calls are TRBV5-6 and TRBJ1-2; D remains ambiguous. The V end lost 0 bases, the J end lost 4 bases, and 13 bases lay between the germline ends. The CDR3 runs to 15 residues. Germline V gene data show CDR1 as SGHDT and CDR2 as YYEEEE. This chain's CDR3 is CASSLGGRTGYGYTF. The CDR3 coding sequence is TGTGCCAGCAGCTTGGGAGGCAGGACTGGCTATGGCTACACCTTC. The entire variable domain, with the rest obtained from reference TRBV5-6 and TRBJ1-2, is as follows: DAGVTQSPTHLIKTRGQQVTLRCSPKSGHDTVSWYQQALGQGPQFIFQYYEEEERQRGNFPDRFSGHQFPNYSSELNVNALLLGDSALYLCASSLGGRTGYGYTFGSGTRLTVV.

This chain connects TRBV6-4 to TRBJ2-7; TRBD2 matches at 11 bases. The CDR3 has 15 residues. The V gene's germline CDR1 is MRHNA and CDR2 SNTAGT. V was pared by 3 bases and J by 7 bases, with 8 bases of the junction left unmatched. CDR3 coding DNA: TGTGCCAGCAGTGAAATAGCGGGAGGGCCGGGTGAGCAGTACTTC. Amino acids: CASSEIAGGPGEQYF.

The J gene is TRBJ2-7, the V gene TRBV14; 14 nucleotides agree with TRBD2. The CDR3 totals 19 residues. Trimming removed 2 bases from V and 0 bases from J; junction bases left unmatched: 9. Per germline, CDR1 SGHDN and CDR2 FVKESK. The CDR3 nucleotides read TGTGCCAGCAGCCAACGGCCGGGACTAGCGGGAGCCAGCTCCTACGAGCAGTACTTC. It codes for CASSQRPGLAGASSYEQYF.